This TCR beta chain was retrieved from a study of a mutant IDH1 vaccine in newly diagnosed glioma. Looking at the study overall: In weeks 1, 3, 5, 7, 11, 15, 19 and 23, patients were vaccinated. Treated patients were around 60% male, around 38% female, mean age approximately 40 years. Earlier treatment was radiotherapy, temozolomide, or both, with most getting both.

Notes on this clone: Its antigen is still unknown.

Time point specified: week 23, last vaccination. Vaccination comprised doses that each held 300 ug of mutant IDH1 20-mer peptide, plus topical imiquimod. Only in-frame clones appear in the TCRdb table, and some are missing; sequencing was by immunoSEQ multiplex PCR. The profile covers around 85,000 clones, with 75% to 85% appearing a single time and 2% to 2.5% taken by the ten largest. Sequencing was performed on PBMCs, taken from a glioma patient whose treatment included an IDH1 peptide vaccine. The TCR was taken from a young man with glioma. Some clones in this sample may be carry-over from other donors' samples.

The CDR3 spells CASRRDTDYEQYF. CDR3 DNA sequence: TGTGCCAGCCGCCGGGACACGGACTACGAGCAGTACTTC. V gene TRBV11-2 combines with J gene TRBJ2-7, with D perhaps matching TRBD1 (6 bases). Trimming left V 8 bases short and J 3 bases short, with 14 bases between. Per the germline V gene, CDR1 is SGHAT and CDR2 is FQNNGV. The CDR3 runs to 13 residues.